Following are 19 T cell receptor beta chains from one sample sequenced in a study of lymphopenia after photon versus proton radiotherapy. Generated by immunoSEQ multiplex PCR, the TCRdb table keeps only in-frame clones and is missing some. The table lists approximately 66,000 clones, approximately 86% of them singletons, with approximately 2.2% in the top ten. The sample in question was peripheral blood, obtained from a patient treated with photon-based radiotherapy. The receptors derive from a man aged 35-49 years with gastric cancer.

In its sample, this clone was seen once. The chain carries TRBV6-1 and TRBJ1-5; D is undetermined. Germline CDR1 MNHNS, CDR2 SASEGT. The CDR3 totals 13 residues. V was clipped by 6 bases and J by 7 bases, with 13 bases between them. The CDR3 is CASRTGESQPQHF. CDR3 coding DNA: TGTGCCAGCAGGACCGGAGAAAGCCAGCCCCAGCATTTT.

V is TRBV19 and J is TRBJ1-1; TRBD1 might be the D (5 bases). Germline V gene data show CDR1 as LNHDA and CDR2 as SQIVND (reference sequence). The V end was cut by 1 base, the J end by 5 bases, with 8 bases between. The CDR3 is made up of 13 amino acids. The CDR3 DNA sequence: TGTGCCAGTAGTATAGCGGGGGGGACTGAAGCTTTCTTT. This translates into CASSIAGGTEAFF.

This chain's CDR3 is CAITEGASYNEQFF. CDR3 nucleotides: TGTGCCATCACCGAGGGGGCCTCCTACAATGAGCAGTTCTTC. The chain is built from TRBV10-3 and TRBJ2-1; 7 bases map to TRBD1. The CDR3 spans 14 residues. J lost 0 bases, V lost 7 bases, and 3 bases had no gene match. Per the germline V gene, CDR1 is ENHRY and CDR2 is SYGVKD.

The gene calls are TRBV7-3 and TRBJ2-5; 7 positions match TRBD1. V trimming: 5 bases; J trimming: 2 bases; junction bases outside the gene matches: 8. Per the germline V gene, CDR1 is SGHTA and CDR2 is FQGTGA. The CDR3 sequence is 15 residues long. The CDR3 here is CASSPGTALQETQYF. In nucleotides, the CDR3 is TGTGCCAGCAGCCCTGGGACAGCCCTTCAAGAGACCCAGTACTTC.

The gene calls are TRBV19 and TRBJ2-5; no clear D gene. The J call could be wrong; TRBJ2-7 is a better fit for the DNA end. The germline CDR1 and CDR2 sequences are LNHDA and SQIVND (reference sequence). This CDR3 has 14 amino acids. The CDR3 loop is CASSSAPPSYEQYF. The CDR3 coding sequence is TGTGCCAGTAGTAGCGCTCCCCCCTCCTACGAGCAGTACTTC.

The gene calls are TRBV5-5 and TRBJ1-2; D gene ambiguous. Between the trimmed V and J ends, which lost 4 bases and 3 bases, there was a span of 13 bases. Looked up from germline, CDR1 is SGHKS and CDR2 is YYEKEE (reference sequence). The CDR3 has 14 residues. The CDR3 coding sequence is TGTGCCAGCAGCCAATATCAGTCAGACTATGGCTACACCTTC. This translates into CASSQYQSDYGYTF. The full variable domain, its missing parts supplied by reference TRBV5-5 and TRBJ1-2, is DAGVTQSPTHLIKTRGQQVTLRCSPISGHKSVSWYQQVLGQGPQFIFQYYEKEERGRGNFPDRFSARQFPNYSSELNVNALLLGDSALYLCASSQYQSDYGYTFGSGTRLTVV.

This clone was seen a handful of times. V is TRBV27 and J is TRBJ1-5, with D uncertain. The germline CDR1 and CDR2 sequences are MNHEY and SMNVEV (reference sequence). The length of the CDR3 is 14 residues. Trimming cost V 3 bases and J 3 bases, with 9 bases left between them. The CDR3 sequence: CASSFGGPNQPQHF. The CDR3 DNA is TGTGCCAGCAGTTTCGGAGGGCCCAATCAGCCCCAGCATTTT.

This rearrangement joins TRBV9 to TRBJ2-1; a possible D gene is TRBD1 (6 bases). Germline V gives CDR1 SGDLS, CDR2 YYNGEE. Trimming removed 3 bases at V and 9 bases at J, with 10 bases between. This CDR3 is built from 12 residues. The CDR3 nucleotides read TGTGCCAGCAGCGCCCGACAGGTTGAGCAGTTCTTC. Translation: CASSARQVEQFF.

V and J are TRBV5-4 and TRBJ1-2; perhaps TRBD1 as D (6 bases). CDR3 length: 12 residues. Germline V gene data show CDR1 as SGHNT and CDR2 as YYREEE (reference sequence). V was trimmed by 2 bases and J by 6 bases, leaving 8 bases between them. Here the CDR3 reads CASSLQGHGYTF. The CDR3 DNA is TGTGCCAGCAGCTTACAGGGACATGGCTACACCTTC.

This clone appeared a single time. The rearrangement links TRBV29-1 to TRBJ1-5; D not certain. Germline assignment: CDR1 SQVTM and CDR2 ANQGSEA. V dropped 6 bases and J dropped 0 bases, with 6 bases sitting between them. The length of the CDR3 is 12 residues. The CDR3 nucleotides read TGCAGCGTGGGAGGTAGCAATCAGCCCCAGCATTTT. The encoded protein is CSVGGSNQPQHF. The whole variable domain, remainder taken from reference TRBV29-1 and TRBJ1-5, is SAVISQKPSRDICQRGTSLTIQCQVDSQVTMMFWYRQQPGQSLTLIATANQGSEATYESGFVIDKFPISRPNLTFSTLTVSNMSPEDSSIYLCSVGGSNQPQHFGDGTRLSIL.

This clone appeared once. This sequence joins TRBV28 and TRBJ2-2; 8 bases agree with TRBD1. This CDR3 contains 15 residues. Looked up from germline, CDR1 is MDHEN and CDR2 is SYDVKM. Trimming cost V 9 bases and J 0 bases; bases outside gene matches: 6. The CDR3 loop reads CASRAGGANTGELFF. The CDR3 DNA is TGTGCCAGTAGGGCAGGGGGCGCGAACACCGGGGAGCTGTTTTTT.

The gene calls are TRBV4-1 and TRBJ1-4; D perhaps matches TRBD1 (5 bases). Germline values: CDR1 MGHRA, CDR2 YSYEKL. The V end was cut by 1 base, the J end by 8 bases, with 26 bases between. There are 19 residues in the CDR3. The CDR3 region is CASSQVAAVGGESREKLFF. Written as DNA, the CDR3 is TGCGCCAGCAGCCAAGTTGCGGCCGTGGGGGGGGAGTCAAGAGAAAAACTGTTTTTT.

This clone was detected only once. The genes are TRBV9 and TRBJ2-1; 8 bases map to TRBD1. The CDR3 sequence is 17 residues long. Losses at the gene ends were 3 bases for V and 2 bases for J; bases not matched to a gene: 10. Germline CDR1 reads SGDLS; CDR2 reads YYNGEE. The CDR3 loop is CASSARTGQEAYNEQFF. The CDR3, as DNA: TGTGCCAGCAGCGCTAGGACGGGACAGGAGGCCTACAATGAGCAGTTCTTC.

V usage is TRBV5-6 and J usage is TRBJ2-2, with 12 nucleotides matching TRBD1. Germline V gives CDR1 SGHDT, CDR2 YYEEEE. The junction had 3 bases not matched to a gene; V was cut back by 4 bases and J by 5 bases. The CDR3 runs 15 residues. CDR3 in amino acids: CASSQGQGATGELFF. CDR3 nucleotide sequence: TGTGCCAGCAGCCAGGGACAGGGGGCGACCGGGGAGCTGTTTTTT.

The V and J genes are TRBV5-1 and TRBJ1-5, with no clear D. The CDR3 spans 14 residues. The germline CDR1 and CDR2 sequences are SGHRS and YFSETQ. Trimming cost V 4 bases and J 4 bases, with 12 bases left between them. The CDR3 sequence is CASSPDPSNQPQHF. In DNA, the CDR3 is TGCGCCAGCAGCCCTGACCCGTCTAATCAGCCCCAGCATTTT.

This chain connects TRBV5-6 to TRBJ1-2, with D maybe TRBD1 (5 bases). CDR3 size: 14 residues. The germline V and J ends were trimmed by 0 bases and 4 bases, with 10 bases remaining between them. Germline V gene lookup returns CDR1 SGHDT and CDR2 YYEEEE. As DNA, the CDR3 is TGTGCCAGCAGCTTGGGGGGCGCGGGCTATGGCTACACCTTC. It yields the protein CASSLGGAGYGYTF.

In this sample, this clone turned up once. V is TRBV30 and J is TRBJ2-7; tentatively, D is TRBD1 (6 bases). The CDR3 is 15 residues long. Germline lookup yields CDR1 GTSNPN and CDR2 SVGIG (reference sequence). Trimming took 0 bases from V and 6 from J, leaving 18 bases between them. The CDR3 loop reads CAWSVGAKGTIEQYF. The CDR3 DNA reads as TGTGCCTGGAGTGTAGGGGCCAAAGGGACAATCGAGCAGTACTTC.

The V call is TRBV5-8, the J call TRBJ2-7, with 8 nucleotides matching TRBD1. The CDR3 runs to 18 residues. Germline V gives CDR1 SGHTS, CDR2 YDEGEE. V shed 1 base and J 1 base; nucleotides not matched to a gene: 13. The CDR3 DNA sequence: TGTGCCAGCAGCTTGCCCCTCGGGGACAGGCCTAATTCCTACGAGCAGTACTTC. The encoded protein is CASSLPLGDRPNSYEQYF.

This chain connects TRBV18 to TRBJ2-7; no definite D call. Germline V lookup: CDR1 KGHSH, CDR2 LQKENI. V was pared by 1 base and J by 4 bases, with 11 bases between. The CDR3 covers 14 residues. The CDR3 DNA sequence: TGTGCCAGCTCACCACAGGGCGTCGGATACGAGCAGTACTTC. Protein sequence: CASSPQGVGYEQYF.